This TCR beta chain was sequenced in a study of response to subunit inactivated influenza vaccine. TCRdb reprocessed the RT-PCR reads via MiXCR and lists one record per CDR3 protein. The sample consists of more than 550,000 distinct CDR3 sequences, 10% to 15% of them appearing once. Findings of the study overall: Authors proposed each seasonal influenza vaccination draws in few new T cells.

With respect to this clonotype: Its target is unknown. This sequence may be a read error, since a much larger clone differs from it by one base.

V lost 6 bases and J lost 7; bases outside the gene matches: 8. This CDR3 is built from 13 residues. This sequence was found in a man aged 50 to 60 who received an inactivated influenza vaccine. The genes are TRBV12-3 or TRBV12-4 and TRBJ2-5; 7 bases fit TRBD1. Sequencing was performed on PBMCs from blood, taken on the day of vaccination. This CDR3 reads CASSRDRKGTQYF. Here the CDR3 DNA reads TGTGCCAGCAGCCGGGACAGAAAAGGGACCCAGTACTTC.